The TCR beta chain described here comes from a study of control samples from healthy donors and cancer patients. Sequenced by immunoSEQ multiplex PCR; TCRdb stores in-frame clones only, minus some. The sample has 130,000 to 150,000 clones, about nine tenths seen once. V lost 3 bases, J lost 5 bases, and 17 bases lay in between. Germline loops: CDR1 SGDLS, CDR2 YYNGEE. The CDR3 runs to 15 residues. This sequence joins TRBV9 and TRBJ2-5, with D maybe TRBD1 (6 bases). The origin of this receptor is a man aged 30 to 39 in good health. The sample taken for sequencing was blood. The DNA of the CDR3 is TGTGCCAGCAGCGCTCAGGGGCGCATCGGGGAGACCCAGTACTTC. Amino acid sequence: CASSAQGRIGETQYF.